The 15 T cell receptor beta chains presented below share a single source sample, sequenced in a study of cytomegalovirus exposure and HLA in healthy donors. PCR used 60 Vbeta primers and 13 Jbeta primers. Only in-frame clones appear in the TCRdb table, and some are missing; sequencing was by immunoSEQ multiplex PCR. Among approximately 150,000 clones listed, about 70% were seen once. Material for sequencing was PBMCs. Receptor source: a woman aged 40 to 55 in good health and CMV-seropositive.

The chain joins TRBV7-3 to TRBJ2-2; 14 bases are a match to TRBD2. This CDR3 has 20 amino acids. Germline values: CDR1 SGHTA, CDR2 FQGTGA. V shed 2 bases, J shed 3 bases, and the junction held 11 bases outside the gene matches. The CDR3 bases are TGTGCCAGCAGCTTAGCGGTGGCGGGACTAGCGGGAGCGGACACCGGGGAGCTGTTTTTT. Amino acid sequence: CASSLAVAGLAGADTGELFF. Full variable domain (remainder filled in from reference TRBV7-3 and TRBJ2-2): GAGVSQTPSNKVTEKGKYVELRCDPISGHTALYWYRQSLGQGPEFLIYFQGTGAADDSGLPNDRFFAVRPEGSVSTLKIQRTERGDSAVYLCASSLAVAGLAGADTGELFFGEGSRLTVL.

This chain joins TRBV7-2 and TRBJ1-4, with a possible D match to TRBD1 (6 bases). Trimming took 5 bases from V and 2 from J, leaving 15 bases between them. The CDR3 extends over 16 amino acids. The germline CDR1 and CDR2 sequences are SGHTA and FQGNSA. The CDR3 DNA reads TGTGCCAGCAGCACGACCGGGGGGCACACTAATGAAAAACTGTTTTTT. Translating gives CASSTTGGHTNEKLFF.

This chain uses TRBV19 with TRBJ2-1, with D possibly TRBD2 on 6 matching bases. The CDR3 is 12 residues long. In germline, CDR1 is LNHDA, CDR2 SQIVND (reference sequence). Deletions cut 0 bases from V and 9 bases from J, with 6 bases between. CDR3 amino acids: CASSIEGGEQFF. Written as DNA, the CDR3 is TGTGCCAGTAGTATAGAGGGGGGTGAGCAGTTCTTC.

The V gene is TRBV19, the J gene TRBJ2-3; D gene ambiguous. The germline V and J ends were trimmed by 1 base and 2 bases, with 10 bases remaining between them. This CDR3 has 15 residues. Germline lookup yields CDR1 LNHDA and CDR2 SQIVND (reference sequence). In nucleotides, the CDR3 is TGTGCCAGTAGTATAGGTGTGATCTACACAGATACGCAGTATTTT. Its translation: CASSIGVIYTDTQYF.

There are a few counts of this clone. This chain joins TRBV6-6 and TRBJ1-2; weak D call: TRBD1 (5 bases). V lost 6 bases and J 4 bases, leaving 21 bases between the germline ends. The CDR3 covers 16 residues. Germline lookup yields CDR1 MNHNY and CDR2 SVGAGI (reference sequence). The CDR3 loop reads CASSRGAGTTIYGYTF. Here the CDR3 DNA reads TGTGCCAGCAGCCGAGGGGCGGGGACCACGATCTATGGCTACACCTTC.

Concerning this clone: The sample contains more than one DNA sequence encoding this CDR3. The V and J genes are TRBV5-1 and TRBJ1-2; weak D call: TRBD1 (6 bases). Per the germline V gene, CDR1 is SGHRS and CDR2 is YFSETQ. V was clipped by 0 bases and J by 2 bases, with 8 bases between them. This CDR3 is built from 14 residues. The CDR3 coding sequence is TGCGCCAGCAGCTTGGGGACAGCAAACTATGGCTACACCTTC. It encodes CASSLGTANYGYTF.

The rearrangement links TRBV7-2 to TRBJ2-3; TRBD2 might be the D (6 bases). This CDR3 comprises 15 residues. Trimming shortened V by 2 bases and J by 4 bases, and 13 bases separated the two germline ends. In germline, CDR1 is SGHTA, CDR2 FQGNSA. The CDR3 reads CASSLTWRDADTQYF. The CDR3 DNA follows: TGTGCCAGCAGCTTAACCTGGCGGGACGCAGATACGCAGTATTTT.

In this sample, this clone turned up a few times. In nucleotides, the CDR3 is TGTGCCAGCAGCTTAATCAGGGGCGACACCGGGGAGCTGTTTTTT. Encoded protein: CASSLIRGDTGELFF. The rearrangement links TRBV7-3 to TRBJ2-2, with D maybe TRBD1 (6 bases). V was cut by 1 base and J by 3 bases, with 9 bases left in between. From germline, CDR1 is SGHTA and CDR2 FQGTGA. CDR3 length: 15 residues.

This rearrangement joins TRBV15 to TRBJ2-3; D gene uncertain. With 0 bases removed from V and 2 bases from J, the gap between germline ends came to 9 bases. The germline V gene has CDR1 LNHNV and CDR2 YYDKDF (reference sequence). The CDR3 extends over 15 amino acids. CDR3 loop: CATSRDSPITDTQYF. DNA for the CDR3: TGTGCCACCAGCAGAGATTCCCCTATCACAGATACGCAGTATTTT. The variable domain in full, completed from reference TRBV15 and TRBJ2-3, reads DAMVIQNPRYQVTQFGKPVTLSCSQTLNHNVMYWYQQKSSQAPKLLFHYYDKDFNNEADTPDNFQSRRPNTSFCFLDIRSPGLGDTAMYLCATSRDSPITDTQYFGPGTRLTVL.

This chain uses TRBV25-1 with TRBJ2-7; 7 positions match TRBD2. The length of the CDR3 is 15 residues. The V gene end was trimmed by 8 bases and the J gene end by 2 bases; junction bases not matched to a gene: 12. In germline, CDR1 is MGHDK, CDR2 SYGVNS. Here the CDR3 reads CASGLSGQATYEQYF. The CDR3, as DNA: TGTGCCAGCGGACTTAGCGGGCAGGCTACCTACGAGCAGTACTTC.

The chain couples TRBV6-5 to TRBJ2-5, with 9 bases fitting TRBD1. The CDR3 is 12 amino acids. Germline assignment: CDR1 MNHEY and CDR2 SVGAGI. V lost 7 bases to trimming and J lost 6 bases; unmatched junction nucleotides: 3. The CDR3 DNA is TGTGCCAGCACGGGACAGGGAAAGACCCAGTACTTC. Protein sequence: CASTGQGKTQYF.

The rearrangement joins TRBV10-3 to TRBJ2-2, with D possibly matching TRBD2 (7 bases). Looked up from germline, CDR1 is ENHRY and CDR2 is SYGVKD. Trimming removed 0 bases at V and 7 bases at J, with 15 bases between. This CDR3 region has 16 residues. The CDR3 spells CAISESRGRSGGELFF. For the CDR3, the DNA is TGTGCCATCAGTGAGTCGCGGGGGCGTTCGGGCGGGGAGCTGTTTTTT.

V usage is TRBV4-3 and J usage is TRBJ2-7; D is ambiguous. The V end lost 0 bases, the J end lost 2 bases, and 17 bases lay between the germline ends. Germline V gives CDR1 LGHNA, CDR2 YSLEER. The CDR3 has 17 residues. CDR3 amino acids: CASSQDIPRVITYEQYF. The CDR3 DNA sequence: TGCGCCAGCAGCCAAGATATCCCCCGGGTGATAACCTACGAGCAGTACTTC.

The CDR3 bases are TGTGCCAGCAGTCCAACCGGGACTACTTACACAGATACGCAGTATTTT. Its protein is CASSPTGTTYTDTQYF. J is TRBJ2-3 and V is TRBV27; 7 nucleotides agree with TRBD2. Trimming at V came to 5 bases and at J to 2 bases, leaving 10 bases not matched to a gene. CDR3 length equals 16 residues. Germline V CDR1 and CDR2: MNHEY, SMNVEV (reference sequence).

This clone was seen a few times. The chain couples TRBV4-3 to TRBJ1-5, with TRBD1 as a possible D gene (6 bases). Germline CDR1 and CDR2: LGHNA and YSLEER. The V gene lost 0 bases and the J gene lost 8 bases, with 11 bases spanning the gap. CDR3 length equals 14 residues. CDR3 DNA: TGCGCCAGCAGCCAAGACACCAGGGGAGAGCCCCAGCATTTT. This sequence encodes CASSQDTRGEPQHF.